This T cell receptor (beta chain) was sequenced in a study of T cells in Graves' hyperthyroidism and ophthalmopathy. The source material, RNA transcripts, was used to amplify TCR beta CDR3 regions. When the TCR CDR3 underwent first-round RT-PCR, the HTBI primer set was used. TCRdb called the multiplex PCR reads again in MiXCR, with one record for every CDR3 protein. This table holds approximately 420,000 distinct CDR3 sequences, roughly 13% found once. Germline CDR1 and CDR2: LGHNA and YNFKEQ. The CDR3 is made up of 14 amino acids. V was trimmed by 1 base and J by 4 bases, leaving 8 bases between them. Criteria for exclusion of patients were uncontrolled infection, other autoimmune disease, pregnancy or lactation.

The sequencing input was blood. This sequence originates from a woman aged 18-29 years with Graves' hyperthyroidism. This sequence joins TRBV4-2 and TRBJ2-1, with a weak D call TRBD1 (6 bases). This CDR3 reads CASSQADRYNEQFF. Here the CDR3 DNA reads TGTGCCAGCAGCCAAGCCGACAGGTACAATGAGCAGTTCTTC.